This T cell receptor (beta chain) was sequenced for a study of glioma-infiltrating T cells after dendritic cell vaccination. Germline assignment: CDR1 MNHEY and CDR2 SMNVEV (reference sequence). This CDR3 spans 17 amino acids. V trimming: 3 bases; J trimming: 0 bases; junction bases outside the gene matches: 7. Noted time point: after dendritic cell vaccination, including at tumor progression/relapse. Input was 2 to 2.5 ug genomic DNA, or all available if less. Using immunoSEQ multiplex PCR, the repertoire was profiled, and TCRdb retains in-frame clones only, with some absent. The sample has fewer than 60,000 clones, about 89% seen once. This clone came up once.

The chain links TRBV27 to TRBJ2-3; 9 bases align to TRBD2. The specimen comprised blood, sampled after dendritic cell vaccination. The TCR sequence derives from a human donor with glioblastoma. The chain's CDR3 is CASSLGGLAVSTDTQYF. The CDR3 DNA follows: TGTGCCAGCAGTTTGGGGGGACTAGCAGTCAGCACAGATACGCAGTATTTT.